The next 18 T cell receptor beta chains were all read from a single sample in a study of CD8 T cells in ankylosing spondylitis. TCRdb redid the calling of the 5' RACE reads with MiXCR, one entry per CDR3 protein. The top ten clones hold approximately 6.3% of a sample with about 540,000 distinct CDR3 sequences, roughly 13% of them seen once. Study results and caveats: The study identified a TCR beta motif of 7 or 8 highly homologous variants that appeared characteristic of ankylosing spondylitis blood.

The antigens these receptors bind are not known. Sequencing was carried out using blood, either unsorted or a sorted T cell fraction (not recorded which). The receptors stem from a male donor with ankylosing spondylitis.

This clonotype was found once. The conserved phenylalanine or tryptophan normally closing the CDR3 is absent here, so this likely arose from a read error. The chain recombines TRBV12-3 or TRBV12-4 with TRBJ2-5; D might be TRBD1 (6 bases). V was clipped by 6 bases and J by 2 bases, with 10 bases between them. The CDR3 covers 13 residues. CDR3 amino acids: CASSGQLQETQYY. The CDR3 coding sequence is TGTGCCAGCAGCGGACAGTTACAAGAGACCCAGTACTAC.

The rearrangement uses TRBV20-1 and TRBJ1-2; D is uncertain. Trimming removed 3 bases at V and 5 bases at J, with 25 bases between. The V gene's germline CDR1 is DFQATT and CDR2 SNEGSKA (reference sequence). This CDR3 has 17 amino acids. The CDR3 reads CSASGIETAKTYYGYTF. In nucleotides, the CDR3 is TGCAGTGCTAGTGGTATTGAGACGGCTAAAACTTATTATGGCTACACCTTC.

A few counts support this clonotype. The rearrangement uses TRBV5-1 and TRBJ1-1; maybe TRBD1 (5 bases). The V gene lost 5 bases and the J gene lost 1 base, with 12 bases spanning the gap. This CDR3 comprises 14 residues. Germline-derived CDR1 and CDR2 are SGHRS and YFSETQ. The CDR3 DNA sequence: TGCGCCAGCAGATTACAGGCCCCGAACACTGAAGCTTTCTTT. Amino acids: CASRLQAPNTEAFF.

This clonotype was seen a few times. The V gene is TRBV2, the J gene TRBJ1-3; D not resolved. V gave up 2 bases and J gave up 3 bases, with 5 bases separating them. This CDR3 is built from 13 residues. From germline, CDR1 is SNHLY and CDR2 FYNNEI. The CDR3, as DNA: TGTGCCAGCAGTGAATCCCGTGGAAACACCATATATTTT. It encodes CASSESRGNTIYF.

V usage is TRBV5-1 and J usage is TRBJ2-5; 9 bases align to TRBD1. After removal of 0 bases from V and 1 base from J, the junction contained 4 bases not matched to a gene. Germline V lookup: CDR1 SGHRS, CDR2 YFSETQ. The CDR3 length is 16 residues. Written as DNA, the CDR3 is TGCGCCAGCAGCTTGGCGTCACAGGGGGCCCAAGAGACCCAGTACTTC. This sequence encodes CASSLASQGAQETQYF.

This sequence joins TRBV6-6 and TRBJ1-1; no reliable D call. Trimming took off 6 bases at V and 3 bases at J, with 5 bases between the two ends. Germline V CDR1 and CDR2: MNHNY, SVGAGI (reference sequence). The CDR3 contains 11 residues. As DNA, the CDR3 is TGTGCCAGCAGCCACGACACTGAAGCTTTCTTT. Protein product: CASSHDTEAFF.

The table lists this clonotype with a count of one. The chain links TRBV7-9 to TRBJ2-7; D possibly corresponds to TRBD2 (6 bases). The V gene lost 5 bases and the J gene lost 6 bases, with 14 bases spanning the gap. This CDR3 region has 13 residues. Germline CDR1 is SEHNR and CDR2 is FQNEAQ (reference sequence). CDR3 DNA: TGTGCCAGCAGCGCTTCCGGGAGCCCCGAGCAGTACGTC. It codes for CASSASGSPEQYV.

This clonotype was seen only a few times. V usage is TRBV20-1 and J usage is TRBJ2-7; D gene ambiguous. The length of the CDR3 is 11 residues. CDR1 DFQATT and CDR2 SNEGSKA come from the germline V gene (reference sequence). Trimming removed 3 bases from V and 3 bases from J, with 6 bases in between. CDR3 protein: CSARPFYEQYV. DNA of the CDR3: TGCAGTGCTAGGCCGTTCTACGAGCAGTACGTC.

The chain employs TRBV29-1 and TRBJ1-1; 9 nucleotides agree with TRBD1. Germline-derived CDR1 and CDR2 are SQVTM and ANQGSEA. V gave up 1 base and J gave up 3 bases; unmatched junction bases: 6. CDR3 length equals 15 residues. The DNA for the CDR3 is TGCAGCGTTGAAGGAACAGGGGGCGCTTACACTGAAGCTTTCTTT. It translates to CSVEGTGGAYTEAFF. The full variable domain, in which reference TRBV29-1 and TRBJ1-1 provide the parts outside the CDR3, is SAVISQKPSRDICQRGTSLTIQCQVDSQVTMMFWYRQQPGQSLTLIATANQGSEATYESGFVIDKFPISRPNLTFSTLTVSNMSPEDSSIYLCSVEGTGGAYTEAFFGQGTRLTVV.

The V call is TRBV5-1, the J call TRBJ1-6, with 9 nucleotides matching TRBD1. The germline gives CDR1 SGHRS, CDR2 YFSETQ. Trimming cost V 4 bases and J 10 bases; bases outside gene matches: 6. This CDR3 is built from 14 residues. Here the CDR3 reads CASSRGQGSSPLHF. CDR3 bases: TGCGCCAGCAGCCGGGGACAGGGCAGCTCACCCCTCCACTTT.

This clonotype appeared a few times. The V call is TRBV19, the J call TRBJ2-3, with TRBD2 matching over 8 bases. CDR3 size: 15 residues. The germline V gene encodes CDR1 LNHDA and CDR2 SQIVND (reference sequence). Unmatched junction bases numbered 5, after V lost 3 bases and J lost 3 bases. DNA of the CDR3: TGTGCCAGTAGTATCCCCGGGGGGGAGACAGATACGCAGTATTTT. This gives the protein CASSIPGGETDTQYF.

A few counts support this clonotype. The chain uses TRBV10-3 and TRBJ2-1; 7 bases agree with TRBD2. The trim removed 4 bases at V and 0 bases at J, leaving 12 bases unmatched. Germline V gene lookup returns CDR1 ENHRY and CDR2 SYGVKD. The CDR3 has 18 residues. CDR3 coding DNA: TGTGCCATCAGTGCTGGATTTGGGCGGGAGCACTCCTACAATGAGCAGTTCTTC. It is translated as CAISAGFGREHSYNEQFF.

The V and J genes are TRBV9 and TRBJ2-6; 8 bases agree with TRBD1. The germline CDR1 and CDR2 sequences are SGDLS and YYNGEE. This CDR3 comprises 17 residues. V trimming: 4 bases; J trimming: 0 bases; junction bases outside the gene matches: 6. The CDR3 bases are TGTGCCAGCAGCCAAGACAGGGGCTACTCTGGGGCCAACGTCCTGACTTTC. Translation gives CASSQDRGYSGANVLTF. The entire variable domain, with the rest obtained from reference TRBV9 and TRBJ2-6, is as follows: DSGVTQTPKHLITATGQRVTLRCSPRSGDLSVYWYQQSLDQGLQFLIQYYNGEERAKGNILERFSAQQFPDLHSELNLSSLELGDSALYFCASSQDRGYSGANVLTFGAGSRLTVL.

This clonotype was seen only a few times. The rearrangement uses TRBV18 and TRBJ2-7; unclear D gene. CDR1 and CDR2 from the germline V gene are KGHSH and LQKENI. The CDR3 extends over 14 amino acids. Trimming shortened V by 3 bases and J by 2 bases, and 11 bases separated the two germline ends. CDR3 residues: CASSPARGTYEQYV. CDR3 DNA: TGTGCCAGCTCACCCGCGAGAGGAACCTACGAGCAGTACGTC.

In its sample, this clonotype was seen many times. The CDR3 region is CSGEGQAPDTQYF. As DNA, the CDR3 is TGCAGCGGCGAGGGGCAGGCTCCAGATACGCAGTATTTT. The chain combines TRBV29-1 with TRBJ2-3, with D tentatively TRBD1 or TRBD2 (5 bases each). V was shortened by 7 bases and J by 4 bases, with 15 bases between the two germline ends. Germline values: CDR1 SQVTM, CDR2 ANQGSEA. The CDR3 consists of 13 residues.

In its sample, this clonotype was seen a few times. The chain links TRBV12-3 or TRBV12-4 to TRBJ1-2; D is ambiguous. The CDR3 runs 14 residues. The V gene lost 3 bases and the J gene lost 8 bases, with 16 bases spanning the gap. CDR3 coding DNA: TGTGCCAGCAGTTTTGGAAGGGTGTACGGGGGCTACACCTTC. It is translated as CASSFGRVYGGYTF.

This clonotype turned up a few times. This chain links TRBV6-1 with TRBJ1-1; D gene ambiguous. The length of the CDR3 is 13 residues. Trimming took off 4 bases at V and 4 bases at J, with 10 bases between the two ends. Germline CDR1 MNHNS, CDR2 SASEGT. This CDR3 is CASSGKGTTEAFF. CDR3 in DNA: TGTGCCAGCAGTGGTAAGGGAACCACTGAAGCTTTCTTT.

A few counts support this clonotype. The V gene is TRBV25-1, the J gene TRBJ1-6; 11 bases are a match to TRBD1. With V trimmed by 3 bases and J by 10 bases, 5 bases remained unmatched. Germline loops: CDR1 MGHDK, CDR2 SYGVNS. This CDR3 spans 15 amino acids. DNA for the CDR3: TGTGCCAGCAGTGAGGACAGGGGGCTTGGATCACCCCTCCACTTT. Translated: CASSEDRGLGSPLHF. Looking up the rest from reference TRBV25-1 and TRBJ1-6 gives the full variable domain: EADIYQTPRYLVIGTGKKITLECSQTMGHDKMYWYQQDPGMELHLIHYSYGVNSTEKGDLSSESTVSRIRTEHFPLTLESARPSHTSQYLCASSEDRGLGSPLHFGNGTRLTVT.